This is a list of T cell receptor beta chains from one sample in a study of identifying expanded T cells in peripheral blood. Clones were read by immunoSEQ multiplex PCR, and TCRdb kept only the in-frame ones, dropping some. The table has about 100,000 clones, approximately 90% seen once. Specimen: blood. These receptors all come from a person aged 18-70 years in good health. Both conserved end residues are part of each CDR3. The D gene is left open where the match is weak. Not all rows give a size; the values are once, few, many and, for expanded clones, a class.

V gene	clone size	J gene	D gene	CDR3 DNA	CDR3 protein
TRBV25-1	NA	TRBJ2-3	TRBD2	TGTGCCAGCAGTGACTCGGGGACTAGCAGCACAGATACGCAGTATTTT	CASSDSGTSSTDTQYF
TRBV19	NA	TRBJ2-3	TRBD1	TGTGCCAGTAGTTCATTGACAGGGGGGAACACAGATACGCAGTATTTT	CASSSLTGGNTDTQYF
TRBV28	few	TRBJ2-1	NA	TGTGCCAGCAGTTCCCTGTCCGAGGGGCGGAATGAGCAGTTCTTC	CASSSLSEGRNEQFF
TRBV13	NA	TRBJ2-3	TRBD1	TGTGCCAGCAGTCTCATCCGGGACAGGGGGGCAGATACGCAGTATTTT	CASSLIRDRGADTQYF
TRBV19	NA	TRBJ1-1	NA	TGTGCCAGTATAAAGAACACTGAAGCTTTCTTT	CASIKNTEAFF
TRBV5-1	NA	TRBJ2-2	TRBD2	TGCGCCAGCAGCCCAGGGATAGCGGGGTATCACACCGGGGAGCTGTTTTTT	CASSPGIAGYHTGELFF
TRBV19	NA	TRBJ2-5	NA	TGTGCCAGTAGTACCAGCCTTATAGGGCAAGAGACCCAGTACTTC	CASSTSLIGQETQYF
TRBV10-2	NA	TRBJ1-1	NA	TGCGCCAGCCAGCGGGGGCAGACGAACACTGAAGCTTTCTTT	CASQRGQTNTEAFF
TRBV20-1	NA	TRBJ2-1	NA	TGCAGTGTTTTGGACGGCCCTGAGCAGTTCTTC	CSVLDGPEQFF
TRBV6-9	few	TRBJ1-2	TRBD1	TGTGCCAGCAGGACTACAGGGGGATATGGCTACACCTTC	CASRTTGGYGYTF
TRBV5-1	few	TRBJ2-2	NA	TGCGCCAGCAGCTTGGGGAACACCGGGGAGCTGTTTTTT	CASSLGNTGELFF
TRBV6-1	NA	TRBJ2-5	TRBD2	TGTGCCAGCAGTTTAGCGGGGGGGGTCCAAGAGACCCAGTACTTC	CASSLAGGVQETQYF
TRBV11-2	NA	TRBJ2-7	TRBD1	TGTGCCAGCAGCCTCTCCCTGGGACAGGGGGCCACCCTCTGGAACGAGCAGTACTTC	CASSLSLGQGATLWNEQYF
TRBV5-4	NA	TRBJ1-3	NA	TGTGCCAGCAGCTTGACTACCGGAGGGTCTGGAAACACCATATATTTT	CASSLTTGGSGNTIYF
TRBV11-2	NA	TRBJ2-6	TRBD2	TGTGCCAGCAGCTTAGAGACTAGCGGGGGTGCTTGGGCTGGGGCCAACGTCCTGACTTTC	CASSLETSGGAWAGANVLTF
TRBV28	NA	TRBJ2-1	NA	TGTGCCAGCAATCCCCAGGGCAATGAGCAGTTCTTC	CASNPQGNEQFF
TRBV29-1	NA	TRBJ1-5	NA	TGCAGCGTGCGAAAAGGGGATCAGCCCCAGCATTTT	CSVRKGDQPQHF
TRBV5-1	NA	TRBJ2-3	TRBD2	TGCGCCAGCAGCTTACTAGCGGGGGGAGATACGCAGTATTTT	CASSLLAGGDTQYF
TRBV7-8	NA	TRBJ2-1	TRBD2	TGTGCCAGCAGCTTTCTAGCGGGGTTCTACAATGAGCAGTTCTTC	CASSFLAGFYNEQFF
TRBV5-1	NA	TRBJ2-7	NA	TGCGCCAGCAGCTTGGCCGTAAGCTCCTACGAGCAGTACTTC	CASSLAVSSYEQYF
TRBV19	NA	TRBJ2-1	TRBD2	TGTGCCAGTAGTAGACTAGCGGAGCAGTTCTTC	CASSRLAEQFF
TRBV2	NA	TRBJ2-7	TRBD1	TGTGCCAGCAGTGAGTTAGGACAGGGTAAATACGAGCAGTACTTC	CASSELGQGKYEQYF
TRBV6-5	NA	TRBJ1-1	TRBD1	TGTGCCAGCAGTCCCGGGACAGGGGCCTACACTGAAGCTTTCTTT	CASSPGTGAYTEAFF
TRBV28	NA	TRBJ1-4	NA	TGTGCCAGCACCACAAGGCCAGGGGCTAGGGAAAAACTGTTTTTT	CASTTRPGAREKLFF
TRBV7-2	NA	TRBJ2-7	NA	TGTGCCAGCCAGTTTCAAGCGGGCTCCTACGAGCAGTACTTC	CASQFQAGSYEQYF
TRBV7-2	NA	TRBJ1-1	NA	TGTGCCAGCAGCCTAACTACAGGGAACACTGAAGCTTTCTTT	CASSLTTGNTEAFF
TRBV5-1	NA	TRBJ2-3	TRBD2	TGCGCCAGCAGCAACCGGACGATCGTGCCGGGACTAGCGGGCGCTAGGGGCACAGATACGCAGTATTTT	CASSNRTIVPGLAGARGTDTQYF
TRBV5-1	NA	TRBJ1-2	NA	TGCGCCAGCAGCTGGGACCCCAGGGGTTCCTATGGCTACACCTTC	CASSWDPRGSYGYTF
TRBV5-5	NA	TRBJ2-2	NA	TGTGCCAGCAGCCGTTGGGGATCCGGGGAGCTGTTTTTT	CASSRWGSGELFF
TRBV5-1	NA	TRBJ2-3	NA	TGCGCCAGCAGTTTTAGCACAGATACGCAGTATTTT	CASSFSTDTQYF
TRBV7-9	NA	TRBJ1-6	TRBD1	TGTGCCAGCAGCTGGACTGGACAGGTCGGAAATTCACCCCTCCACTTT	CASSWTGQVGNSPLHF
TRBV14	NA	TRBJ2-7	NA	TGTGCCAGCAGCCGTGCGGGTGCCTCCTACGAGCAGTACTTC	CASSRAGASYEQYF
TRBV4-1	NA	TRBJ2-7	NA	TGCGCCAGCAGCCAAGATTTTTGGGGCAACTCCTACGAGCAGTACTTC	CASSQDFWGNSYEQYF
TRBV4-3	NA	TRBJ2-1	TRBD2	TGCGCCAGCAGCCAAGATCAGCCGCGGGGGGGCCGAAATGAGCAGTTCTTC	CASSQDQPRGGRNEQFF
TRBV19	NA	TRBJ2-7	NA	TGTGCCAGTAGCCGATACAGGGAAGCTGATTACGAGCAGTACTTC	CASSRYREADYEQYF
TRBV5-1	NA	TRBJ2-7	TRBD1	TGCGCCAGCAGCTTAAGGACAGGGGCCATGACCCAGTCGTACGAGCAGTACTTC	CASSLRTGAMTQSYEQYF
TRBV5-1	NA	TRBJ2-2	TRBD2	TGCGCCAGTAAAAACCAACCTAGCGGGGGGTCTCACACCGGGGAGCTGTTTTTT	CASKNQPSGGSHTGELFF
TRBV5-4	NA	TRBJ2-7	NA	TGTGCCAGCAGCTTGGATACGGAGGCCGGCCGGGAGCAGTACTTC	CASSLDTEAGREQYF
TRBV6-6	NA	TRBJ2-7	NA	TGTGCCAGCAGTTACGAGGGGTCGCAGTACTTC	CASSYEGSQYF
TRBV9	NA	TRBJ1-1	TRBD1	TGTGCCAGCAGTCCTACAGGGGGGACGCCTGAAGCTTTCTTT	CASSPTGGTPEAFF
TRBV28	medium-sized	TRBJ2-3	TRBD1	TGTGCCAGCAGGCTCCAGGGGGCAGATACGCAGTATTTT	CASRLQGADTQYF
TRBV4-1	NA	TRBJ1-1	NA	TGCGCCAGCAGCCTGACAGGACCTCTAATGAACACTGAAGCTTTCTTT	CASSLTGPLMNTEAFF